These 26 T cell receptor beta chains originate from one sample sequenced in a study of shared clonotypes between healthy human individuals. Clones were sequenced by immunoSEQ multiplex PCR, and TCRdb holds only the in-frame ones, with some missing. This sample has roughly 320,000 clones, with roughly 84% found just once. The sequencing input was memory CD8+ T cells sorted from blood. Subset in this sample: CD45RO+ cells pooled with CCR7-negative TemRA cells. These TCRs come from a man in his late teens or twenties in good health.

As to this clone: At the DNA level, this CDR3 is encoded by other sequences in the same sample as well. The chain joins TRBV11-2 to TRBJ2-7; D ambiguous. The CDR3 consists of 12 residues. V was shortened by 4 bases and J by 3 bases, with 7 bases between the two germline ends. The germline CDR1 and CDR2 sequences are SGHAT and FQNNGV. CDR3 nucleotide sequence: TGTGCCAGCAGCTACCCGGGCTACGAGCAGTACTTC. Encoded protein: CASSYPGYEQYF.

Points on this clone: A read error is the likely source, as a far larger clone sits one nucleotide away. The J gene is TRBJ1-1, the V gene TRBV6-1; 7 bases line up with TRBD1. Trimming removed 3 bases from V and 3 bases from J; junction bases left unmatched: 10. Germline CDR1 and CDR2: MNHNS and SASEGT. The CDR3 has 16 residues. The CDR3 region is CASSEGGEGADTEAFF. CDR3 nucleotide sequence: TGTGCCAGCAGTGAGGGTGGGGAGGGGGCGGACACTGAAGCTTTCTTT.

The CDR3 DNA reads as TGTGCCTGGACCACAGGCATTAATGAAAAACTGTTTTTT. Residues: CAWTTGINEKLFF. V usage is TRBV30 and J usage is TRBJ1-4, with TRBD1 as a possible D gene (5 bases). Between the trimmed V and J ends, which lost 4 bases and 4 bases, there was a span of 10 bases. The CDR3 contains 13 residues. Germline CDR1 is GTSNPN and CDR2 is SVGIG (reference sequence).

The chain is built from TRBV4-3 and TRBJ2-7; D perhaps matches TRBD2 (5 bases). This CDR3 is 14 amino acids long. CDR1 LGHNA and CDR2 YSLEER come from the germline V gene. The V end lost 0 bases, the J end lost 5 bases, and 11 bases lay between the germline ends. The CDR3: CASSQESRGHEQYF. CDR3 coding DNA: TGCGCCAGCAGCCAAGAAAGCCGAGGGCACGAGCAGTACTTC.

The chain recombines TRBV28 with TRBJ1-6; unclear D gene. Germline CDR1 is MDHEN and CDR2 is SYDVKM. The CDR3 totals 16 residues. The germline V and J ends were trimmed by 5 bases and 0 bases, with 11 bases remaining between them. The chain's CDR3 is CASSPVGSSYNSPLHF. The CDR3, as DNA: TGTGCCAGCAGTCCCGTAGGGAGCTCCTATAATTCACCCCTCCACTTT.

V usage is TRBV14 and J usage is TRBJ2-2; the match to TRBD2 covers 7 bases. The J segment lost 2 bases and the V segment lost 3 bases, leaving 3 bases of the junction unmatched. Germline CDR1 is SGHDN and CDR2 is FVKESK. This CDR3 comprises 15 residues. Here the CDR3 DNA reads TGTGCCAGCAGCCACAGCGGGGTAAACACCGGGGAGCTGTTTTTT. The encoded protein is CASSHSGVNTGELFF.

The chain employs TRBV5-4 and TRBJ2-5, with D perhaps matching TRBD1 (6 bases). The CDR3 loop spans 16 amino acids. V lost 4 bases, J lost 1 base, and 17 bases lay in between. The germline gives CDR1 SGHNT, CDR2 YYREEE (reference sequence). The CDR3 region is CASSGPLQGPQETQYF. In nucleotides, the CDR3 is TGTGCCAGCAGCGGTCCTTTACAGGGCCCCCAAGAGACCCAGTACTTC. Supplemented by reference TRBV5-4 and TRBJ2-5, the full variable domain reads ETGVTQSPTHLIKTRGQQVTLRCSSQSGHNTVSWYQQALGQGPQFIFQYYREEENGRGNFPPRFSGLQFPNYSSELNVNALELDDSALYLCASSGPLQGPQETQYFGPGTRLLVL.

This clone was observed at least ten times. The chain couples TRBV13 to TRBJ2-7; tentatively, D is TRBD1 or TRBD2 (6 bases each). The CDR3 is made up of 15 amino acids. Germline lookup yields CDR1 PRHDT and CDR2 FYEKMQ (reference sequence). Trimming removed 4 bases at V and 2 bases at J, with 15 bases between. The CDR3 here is CASSSEGGGPYEQYF. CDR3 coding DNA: TGTGCCAGCAGCTCCGAGGGGGGAGGCCCCTACGAGCAGTACTTC.

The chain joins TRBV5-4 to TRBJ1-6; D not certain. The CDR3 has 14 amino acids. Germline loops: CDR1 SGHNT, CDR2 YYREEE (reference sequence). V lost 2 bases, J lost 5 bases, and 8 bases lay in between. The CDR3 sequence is CASSFWQNNSPLHF. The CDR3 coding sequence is TGTGCCAGCAGCTTTTGGCAGAATAATTCACCCCTCCACTTT.

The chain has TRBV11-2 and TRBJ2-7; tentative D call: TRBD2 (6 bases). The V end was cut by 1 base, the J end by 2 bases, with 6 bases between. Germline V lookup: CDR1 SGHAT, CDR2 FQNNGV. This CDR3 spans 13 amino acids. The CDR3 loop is CASSLVAAYEQYF. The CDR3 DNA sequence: TGTGCCAGCAGCTTAGTAGCGGCCTACGAGCAGTACTTC.

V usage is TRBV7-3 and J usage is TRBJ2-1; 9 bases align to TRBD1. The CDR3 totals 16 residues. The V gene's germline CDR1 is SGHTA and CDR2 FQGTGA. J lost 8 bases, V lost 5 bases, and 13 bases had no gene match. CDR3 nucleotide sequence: TGTGCCAGCAGCCTAATGGGACAGGGATTCGGGGATGAGCAGTTCTTC. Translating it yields CASSLMGQGFGDEQFF.

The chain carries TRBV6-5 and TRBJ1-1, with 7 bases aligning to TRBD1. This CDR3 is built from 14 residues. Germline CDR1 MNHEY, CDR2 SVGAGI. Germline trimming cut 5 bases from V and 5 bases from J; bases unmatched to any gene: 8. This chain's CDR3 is CASSKTQGQTEAFF. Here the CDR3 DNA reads TGTGCCAGCAGTAAAACCCAGGGACAGACTGAAGCTTTCTTT.

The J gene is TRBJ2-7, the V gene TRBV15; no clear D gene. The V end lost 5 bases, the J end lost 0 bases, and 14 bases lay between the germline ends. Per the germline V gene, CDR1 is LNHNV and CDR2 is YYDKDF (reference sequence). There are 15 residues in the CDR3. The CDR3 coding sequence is TGTGCCACCAGCCTAGGAGACGATTACTCCTACGAGCAGTACTTC. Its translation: CATSLGDDYSYEQYF.

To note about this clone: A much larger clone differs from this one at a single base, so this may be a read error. The CDR3 protein is CASSEAGQASGYGYTF. Written as DNA, the CDR3 is TGTGCCAGCAGTGAAGCCGGACAGGCCTCTGGCTATGGCTACACCTTC. This chain joins TRBV6-1 and TRBJ1-2; 7 bases are a match to TRBD1. Germline CDR1 MNHNS, CDR2 SASEGT. After removal of 0 bases from V and 4 bases from J, the junction contained 8 bases not matched to a gene. The CDR3 extends over 16 amino acids.

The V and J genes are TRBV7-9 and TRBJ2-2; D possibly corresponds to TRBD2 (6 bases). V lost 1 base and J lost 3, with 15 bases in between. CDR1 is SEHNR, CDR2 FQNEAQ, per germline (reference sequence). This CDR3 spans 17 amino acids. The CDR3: CASSLDPGGAYTGELFF. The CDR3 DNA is TGTGCCAGCAGCTTAGATCCCGGAGGGGCTTACACCGGGGAGCTGTTTTTT.

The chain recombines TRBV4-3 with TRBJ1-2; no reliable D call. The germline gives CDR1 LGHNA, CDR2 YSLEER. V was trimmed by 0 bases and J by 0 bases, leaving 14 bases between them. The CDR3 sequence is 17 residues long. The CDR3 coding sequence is TGCGCCAGCAGCCAAGATCTGGGCCAGGTCCCTAACTATGGCTACACCTTC. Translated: CASSQDLGQVPNYGYTF.

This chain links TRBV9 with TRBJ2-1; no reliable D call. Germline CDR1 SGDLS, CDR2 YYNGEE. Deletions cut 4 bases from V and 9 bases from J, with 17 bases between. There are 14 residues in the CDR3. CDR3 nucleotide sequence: TGTGCCAGCAGCCCCCTAACCAAGGACCTTGAGCAGTTCTTC. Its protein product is CASSPLTKDLEQFF.

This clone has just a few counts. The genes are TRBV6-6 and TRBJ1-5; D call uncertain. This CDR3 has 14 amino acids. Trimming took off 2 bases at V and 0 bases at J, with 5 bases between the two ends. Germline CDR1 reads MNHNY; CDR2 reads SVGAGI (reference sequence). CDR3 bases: TGTGCCAGCAGTTACCCAGATAGCAATCAGCCCCAGCATTTT. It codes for CASSYPDSNQPQHF.

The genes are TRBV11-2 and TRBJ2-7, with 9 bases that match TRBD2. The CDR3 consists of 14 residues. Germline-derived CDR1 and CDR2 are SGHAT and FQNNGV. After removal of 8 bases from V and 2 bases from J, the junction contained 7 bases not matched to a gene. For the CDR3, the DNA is TGTGCCAGCCAGCGGGAGGTTAATCCCTACGAGCAGTACTTC. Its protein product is CASQREVNPYEQYF.

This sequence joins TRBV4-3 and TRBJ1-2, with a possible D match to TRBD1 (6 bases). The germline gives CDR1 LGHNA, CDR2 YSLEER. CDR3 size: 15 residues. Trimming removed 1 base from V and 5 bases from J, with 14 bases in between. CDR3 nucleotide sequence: TGCGCCAGCAGCCAAGGCCAGGGGTTGGAATATGGCTACACCTTC. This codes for CASSQGQGLEYGYTF.

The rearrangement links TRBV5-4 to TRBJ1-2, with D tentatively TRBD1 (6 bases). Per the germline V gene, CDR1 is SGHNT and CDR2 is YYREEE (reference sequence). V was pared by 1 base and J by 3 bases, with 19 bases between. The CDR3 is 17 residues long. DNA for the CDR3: TGTGCCAGCAGCTTGCCCCTCAGGGGATCCCGCCACTATGGCTACACCTTC. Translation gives CASSLPLRGSRHYGYTF.

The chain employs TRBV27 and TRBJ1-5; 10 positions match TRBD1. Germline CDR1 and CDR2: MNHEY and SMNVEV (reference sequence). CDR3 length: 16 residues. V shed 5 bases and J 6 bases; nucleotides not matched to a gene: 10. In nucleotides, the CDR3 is TGTGCCAGCAGTCCATCGAACGGGGACAGGGGTCAGCCCCAGCATTTT. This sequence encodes CASSPSNGDRGQPQHF.

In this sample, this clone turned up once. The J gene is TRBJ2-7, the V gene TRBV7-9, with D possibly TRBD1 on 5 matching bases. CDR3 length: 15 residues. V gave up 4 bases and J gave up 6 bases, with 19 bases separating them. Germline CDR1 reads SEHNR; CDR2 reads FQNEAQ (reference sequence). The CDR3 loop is CASSSDVGVISEQYF. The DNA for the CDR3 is TGTGCCAGCAGCTCGGATGTAGGGGTAATAAGCGAGCAGTACTTC.

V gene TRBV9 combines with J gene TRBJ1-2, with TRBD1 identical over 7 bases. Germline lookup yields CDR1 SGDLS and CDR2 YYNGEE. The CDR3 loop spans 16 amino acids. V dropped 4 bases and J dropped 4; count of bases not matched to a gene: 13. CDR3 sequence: CASSPIRDSSFYGYTF. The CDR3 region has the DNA TGTGCCAGCAGCCCTATACGGGACAGTTCCTTCTATGGCTACACCTTC.

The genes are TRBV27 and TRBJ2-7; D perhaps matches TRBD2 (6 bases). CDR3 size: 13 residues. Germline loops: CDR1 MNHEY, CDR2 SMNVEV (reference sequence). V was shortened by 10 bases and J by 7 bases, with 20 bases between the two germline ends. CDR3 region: CATGGGAMWEQYF. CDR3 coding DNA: TGTGCCACCGGAGGCGGGGCCATGTGGGAGCAGTACTTC.

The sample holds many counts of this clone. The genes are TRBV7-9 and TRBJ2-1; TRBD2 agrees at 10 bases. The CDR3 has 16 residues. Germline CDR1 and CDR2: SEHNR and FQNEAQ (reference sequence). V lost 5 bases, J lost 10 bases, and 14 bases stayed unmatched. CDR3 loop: CASSPRSAGGPLEQFF. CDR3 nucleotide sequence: TGTGCCAGCAGCCCTCGGTCAGCGGGAGGGCCTTTGGAGCAGTTCTTC.